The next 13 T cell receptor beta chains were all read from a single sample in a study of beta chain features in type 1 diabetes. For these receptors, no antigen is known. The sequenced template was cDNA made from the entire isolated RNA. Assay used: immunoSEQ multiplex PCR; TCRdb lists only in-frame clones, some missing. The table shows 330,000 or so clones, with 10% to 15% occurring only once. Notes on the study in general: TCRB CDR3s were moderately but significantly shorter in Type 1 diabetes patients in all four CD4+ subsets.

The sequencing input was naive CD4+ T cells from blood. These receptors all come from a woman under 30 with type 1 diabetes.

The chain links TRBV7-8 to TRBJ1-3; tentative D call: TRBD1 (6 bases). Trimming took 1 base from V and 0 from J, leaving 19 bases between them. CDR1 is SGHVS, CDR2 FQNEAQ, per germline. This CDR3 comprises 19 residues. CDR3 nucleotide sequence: TGTGCCAGCAGCTTAGTTAGCTACAGGGAGAGGGGCTCTGGAAACACCATATATTTT. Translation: CASSLVSYRERGSGNTIYF. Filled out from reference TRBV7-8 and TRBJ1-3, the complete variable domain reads GAGVSQSPRYKVAKRGQDVALRCDPISGHVSLFWYQQALGQGPEFLTYFQNEAQLDKSGLPSDRFFAERPEGSVSTLKIQRTQQEDSAVYLCASSLVSYRERGSGNTIYFGEGSWLTVV.

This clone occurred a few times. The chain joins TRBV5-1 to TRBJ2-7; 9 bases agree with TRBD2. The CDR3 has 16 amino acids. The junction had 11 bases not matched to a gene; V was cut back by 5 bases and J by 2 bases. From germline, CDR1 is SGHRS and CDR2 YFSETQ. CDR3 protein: CASRAGGTAGAYEQYF. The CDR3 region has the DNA TGCGCCAGCAGAGCGGGGGGCACGGCCGGGGCCTACGAGCAGTACTTC.

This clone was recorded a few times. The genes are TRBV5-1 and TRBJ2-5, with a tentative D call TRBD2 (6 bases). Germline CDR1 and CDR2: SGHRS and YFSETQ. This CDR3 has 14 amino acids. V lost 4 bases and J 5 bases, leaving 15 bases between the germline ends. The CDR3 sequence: CASSIGTPAETQYF. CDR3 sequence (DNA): TGCGCCAGCAGCATAGGGACTCCCGCGGAGACCCAGTACTTC. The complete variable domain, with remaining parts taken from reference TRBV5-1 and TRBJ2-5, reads KAGVTQTPRYLIKTRGQQVTLSCSPISGHRSVSWYQQTPGQGLQFLFEYFSETQRNKGNFPGRFSGRQFSNSRSEMNVSTLELGDSALYLCASSIGTPAETQYFGPGTRLLVL.

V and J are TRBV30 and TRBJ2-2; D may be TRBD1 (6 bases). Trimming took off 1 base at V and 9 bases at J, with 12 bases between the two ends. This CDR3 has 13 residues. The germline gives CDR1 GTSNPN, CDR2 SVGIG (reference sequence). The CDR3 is CAWSGQVDRELFF. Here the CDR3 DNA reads TGTGCCTGGAGTGGACAGGTGGACCGGGAGCTGTTTTTT.

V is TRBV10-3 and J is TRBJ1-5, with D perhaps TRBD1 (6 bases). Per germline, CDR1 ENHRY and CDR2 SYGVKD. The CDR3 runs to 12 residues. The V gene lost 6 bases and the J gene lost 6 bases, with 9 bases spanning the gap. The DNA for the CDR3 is TGTGCCATCAGGGACAGAAGTCAGCCCCAGCATTTT. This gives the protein CAIRDRSQPQHF.

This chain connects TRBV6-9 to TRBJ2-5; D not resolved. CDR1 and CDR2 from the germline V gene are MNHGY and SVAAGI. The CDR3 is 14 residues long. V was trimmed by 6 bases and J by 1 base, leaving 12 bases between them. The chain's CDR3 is CASSPDMAQETQYF. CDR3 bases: TGTGCCAGCAGCCCTGACATGGCCCAAGAGACCCAGTACTTC.

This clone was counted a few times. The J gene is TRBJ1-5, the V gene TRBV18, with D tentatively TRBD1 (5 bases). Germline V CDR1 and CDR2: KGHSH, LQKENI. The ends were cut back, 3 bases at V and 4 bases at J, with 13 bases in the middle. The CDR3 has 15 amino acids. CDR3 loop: CASSPPDMGNQPQHF. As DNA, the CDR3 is TGTGCCAGCTCACCGCCGGACATGGGGAATCAGCCCCAGCATTTT.

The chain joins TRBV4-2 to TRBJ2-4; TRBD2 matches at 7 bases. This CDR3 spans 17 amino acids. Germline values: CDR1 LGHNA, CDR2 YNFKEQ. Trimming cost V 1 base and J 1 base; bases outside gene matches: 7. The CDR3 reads CASSQVGREEAKNIQYF. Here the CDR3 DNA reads TGTGCCAGCAGCCAAGTGGGTCGGGAGGAGGCCAAAAACATTCAGTACTTC.

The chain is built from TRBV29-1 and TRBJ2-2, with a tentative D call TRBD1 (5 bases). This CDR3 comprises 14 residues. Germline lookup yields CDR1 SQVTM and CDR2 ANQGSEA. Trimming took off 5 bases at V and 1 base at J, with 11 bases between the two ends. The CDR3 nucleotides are TGCAGCGTTCTTGACAGACTGAACACCGGGGAGCTGTTTTTT. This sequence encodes CSVLDRLNTGELFF.

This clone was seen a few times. The CDR3 protein is CAWSVLGTVNTEAFF. The CDR3 DNA reads as TGTGCCTGGAGTGTACTGGGGACAGTGAACACTGAAGCTTTCTTT. The J gene is TRBJ1-1, the V gene TRBV30; TRBD1 aligns across 7 bases. This CDR3 region has 15 residues. With V trimmed by 0 bases and J by 0 bases, 4 bases remained unmatched. Germline lookup yields CDR1 GTSNPN and CDR2 SVGIG (reference sequence).

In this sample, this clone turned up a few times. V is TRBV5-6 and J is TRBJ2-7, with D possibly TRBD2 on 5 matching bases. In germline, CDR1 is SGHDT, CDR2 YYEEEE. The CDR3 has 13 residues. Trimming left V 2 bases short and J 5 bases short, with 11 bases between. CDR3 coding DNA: TGTGCCAGCAGCTTTGCGGGTGGCCACGAGCAGTACTTC. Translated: CASSFAGGHEQYF.

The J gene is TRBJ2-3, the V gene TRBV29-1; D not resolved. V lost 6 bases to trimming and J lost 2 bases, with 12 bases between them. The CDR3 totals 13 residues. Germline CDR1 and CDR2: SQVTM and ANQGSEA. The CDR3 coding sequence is TGCAGCGTCTCCAGAGGTTTCACAGATACGCAGTATTTT. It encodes CSVSRGFTDTQYF.

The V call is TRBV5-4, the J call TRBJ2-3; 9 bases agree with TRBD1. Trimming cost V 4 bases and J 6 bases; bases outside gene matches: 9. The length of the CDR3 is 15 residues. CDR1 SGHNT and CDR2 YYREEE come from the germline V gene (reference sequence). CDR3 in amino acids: CASSPPGQGQDTQYF. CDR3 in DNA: TGTGCCAGCAGCCCCCCGGGACAGGGCCAGGATACGCAGTATTTT.